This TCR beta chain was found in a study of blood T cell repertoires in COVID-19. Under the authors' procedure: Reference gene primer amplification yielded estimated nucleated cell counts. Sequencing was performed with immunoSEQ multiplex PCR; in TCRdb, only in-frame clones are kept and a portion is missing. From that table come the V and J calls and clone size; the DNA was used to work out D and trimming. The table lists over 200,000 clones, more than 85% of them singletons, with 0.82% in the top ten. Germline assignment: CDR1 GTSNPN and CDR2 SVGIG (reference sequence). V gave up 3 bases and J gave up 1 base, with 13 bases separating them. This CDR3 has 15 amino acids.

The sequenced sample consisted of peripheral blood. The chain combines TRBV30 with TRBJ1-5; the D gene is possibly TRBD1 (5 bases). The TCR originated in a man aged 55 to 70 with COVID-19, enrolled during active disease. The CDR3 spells CAWRTAGLSNQPQHF. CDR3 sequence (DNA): TGTGCCTGGAGGACAGCAGGGTTAAGCAATCAGCCCCAGCATTTT.